Each of the 4 T cell receptor beta chains below was sequenced from the same sample in a study of cytomegalovirus exposure and HLA in healthy donors. The PCR ran on 60 Vbeta and 13 Jbeta primers. Clones were read by immunoSEQ multiplex PCR, and TCRdb kept only the in-frame ones, dropping some. The table has approximately 100,000 clones, approximately 86% seen once. Sequences were obtained from PBMCs. All receptors derive from a man aged 30-40 years in good health and CMV-seropositive.

There are a few counts of this clone. The rearrangement links TRBV27 to TRBJ1-4; D not resolved. Looked up from germline, CDR1 is MNHEY and CDR2 is SMNVEV (reference sequence). V lost 5 bases, J lost 0 bases, and 7 bases lay in between. This CDR3 contains 14 residues. For the CDR3, the DNA is TGTGCCAGCAGTCTTAGCTCAACTAATGAAAAACTGTTTTTT. Its protein product is CASSLSSTNEKLFF.

The chain employs TRBV5-1 and TRBJ2-7; D is perhaps TRBD2 (6 bases). From germline, CDR1 is SGHRS and CDR2 YFSETQ. This CDR3 has 16 amino acids. Trimming removed 0 bases at V and 4 bases at J, with 17 bases between. The CDR3 spells CASSLGGLASFYEQYF. CDR3 DNA: TGCGCCAGCAGCTTGGGAGGTCTAGCGTCTTTTTACGAGCAGTACTTC. The full variable domain, rest sourced from reference TRBV5-1 and TRBJ2-7, is KAGVTQTPRYLIKTRGQQVTLSCSPISGHRSVSWYQQTPGQGLQFLFEYFSETQRNKGNFPGRFSGRQFSNSRSEMNVSTLELGDSALYLCASSLGGLASFYEQYFGPGTRLTVT.

In DNA, the CDR3 is TGCGCCAGCAGCTTGTCTAGAGGATCCACAGATACGCAGTATTTT. It encodes CASSLSRGSTDTQYF. The chain couples TRBV5-1 to TRBJ2-3; no firm D call. With 1 base removed from V and 2 bases from J, the gap between germline ends came to 11 bases. CDR1 and CDR2 from the germline V gene are SGHRS and YFSETQ. This CDR3 has 15 amino acids.

The chain joins TRBV7-2 to TRBJ2-7; 7 nucleotides agree with TRBD2. The V gene's germline CDR1 is SGHTA and CDR2 FQGNSA. V dropped 1 base and J dropped 3; count of bases not matched to a gene: 9. The CDR3 is made up of 16 amino acids. The CDR3 loop reads CASSLVGGRANYEQYF. The CDR3 region has the DNA TGTGCCAGCAGCTTAGTAGGCGGGAGAGCCAACTACGAGCAGTACTTC.